The rows below give T cell receptor beta chains drawn from one sample of a study of long-term antiretroviral therapy in people with HIV. Clones were sequenced by immunoSEQ multiplex PCR, and TCRdb holds only the in-frame ones, with some missing. The top ten hold 20% of the sample, which has fewer than 10,000 clones, 60% to 85% seen once. The sample was unsorted PBMCs, taken 1.8 years before starting antiretroviral therapy. All receptors derive from a man between 35 and 55 years old with HIV. Each CDR3 is given with its conserved first and last residue. The D gene is left open where the match is weak. Some rows have no size entry. The others give once, few or many, or a class for an expanded clone.

clone_size j_call d_call v_call cdr3_aa cdr3_nt
- TRBJ2-3 TRBD2 TRBV4-1 CASSLPTSGGAGTDTQYF TGCGCCAGCAGCCTCCCGACTAGCGGGGGGGCGGGCACAGATACGCAGTATTTT
- TRBJ1-2 TRBD1 TRBV27 CASRETTGGNYGYTF TGTGCCAGCAGAGAGACAACAGGGGGTAACTATGGCTACACCTTC
- TRBJ2-2 TRBD2 TRBV27 CASTPKGSRLAGEVNTGELFF TGTGCCAGCACCCCCAAGGGGTCTCGGCTAGCGGGGGAAGTGAACACCGGGGAGCTGTTTTTT
few TRBJ2-7 - TRBV18 CASSPGTTYEQYF TGTGCCAGCTCACCAGGAACAACCTACGAGCAGTACTTC
- TRBJ2-7 - TRBV19 CATSRGYEQYF TGTGCCACCTCGCGAGGCTACGAGCAGTACTTC
- TRBJ1-5 - TRBV19 CASSIGEVNQPQHF TGTGCCAGTAGTATTGGGGAGGTCAATCAGCCCCAGCATTTT
- TRBJ2-1 TRBD2 TRBV4-2 CASSQQGTSGGPLRLHVEQFF TGTGCCAGCAGCCAACAGGGGACTAGCGGGGGTCCCTTGCGCCTCCACGTTGAGCAGTTCTTC
- TRBJ2-7 - TRBV5-1 CASSGGQLYEQYF TGCGCCAGCAGCGGAGGGCAGCTCTACGAGCAGTACTTC
- TRBJ1-1 - TRBV5-1 CASSLITGNEAFF TGCGCCAGCAGCTTGATTACAGGGAATGAAGCTTTCTTT
- TRBJ1-2 TRBD1 TRBV6-5 CASEMRQGNGYTF TGTGCCAGCGAAATGCGACAGGGGAATGGCTACACCTTC
once TRBJ2-4 - TRBV6-5 CASSPDLAKNIQYF TGTGCCAGCAGCCCGGACCTAGCCAAAAACATTCAGTACTTC
- TRBJ1-3 - TRBV7-3 CASSLPLRGEVRRNTIYF TGTGCCAGCAGCTTACCCCTCCGTGGTGAGGTCCGTCGCAACACCATATATTTT
- TRBJ1-3 - TRBV23-1 CASSQWPGTGGNTIYF TGCGCCAGCAGTCAATGGCCAGGGACGGGGGGGAACACCATATATTTT
- TRBJ2-3 TRBD2 TRBV7-9 CASSSPLTSAATDTQYF TGTGCCAGCAGCTCTCCACTGACTAGCGCCGCCACAGATACGCAGTATTTT
- TRBJ1-6 TRBD1 TRBV5-8 CASSLLQTGDSPLHF TGTGCCAGCAGCTTGCTACAGACAGGGGATTCACCCCTCCACTTT
- TRBJ1-1 - TRBV10-3 CAISSVNTEAFF TGTGCCATCAGTTCCGTGAACACTGAAGCTTTCTTT
- TRBJ1-4 - TRBV4-1 CASSQTTRSRGGEKLFF TGCGCCAGCAGCCAAACGACCCGAAGCAGGGGAGGTGAAAAACTGTTTTTT
- TRBJ2-3 - TRBV10-1 CATRAPGEDTQYF TGCGCCACCCGGGCTCCGGGGGAAGATACGCAGTATTTT
- TRBJ1-2 TRBD1 TRBV2 CASRDGTGASYGYTF TGTGCCAGCAGGGACGGGACAGGGGCGAGCTATGGCTACACCTTC
- TRBJ2-2 - TRBV27 CASSGGVTGELFF TGTGCCAGCAGTGGAGGGGTAACCGGGGAGCTGTTTTTT
- TRBJ2-2 TRBD2 TRBV11-2 CASSPDPRGANTGELFF TGTGCCAGCAGTCCCGACCCCCGGGGGGCGAACACCGGGGAGCTGTTTTTT
once TRBJ2-2 - TRBV25-1 CASSQQHNGELFF TGTGCCAGCAGTCAACAGCATAACGGGGAGCTGTTTTTT
- TRBJ1-1 TRBD1 TRBV27 CASSFYRGGLTEAFF TGTGCCAGCAGTTTCTACAGGGGCGGTTTGACTGAAGCTTTCTTT
- TRBJ1-2 - TRBV2 CASSEGGYGYTF TGTGCCAGCAGTGAAGGGGGCTATGGCTACACCTTC
once TRBJ2-7 TRBD1 TRBV7-2 CASSLVQGAGYEQYF TGTGCCAGCAGCTTAGTTCAGGGGGCTGGGTACGAGCAGTACTTC
few TRBJ1-1 TRBD1 TRBV6-1 CASSEGQGFLKAFF TGTGCCAGCAGTGAGGGACAGGGTTTTTTAAAAGCTTTCTTT
few TRBJ1-2 - TRBV27 CASSFVGGPNYGYTF TGTGCCAGCAGTTTCGTTGGAGGACCAAACTATGGCTACACCTTC
few TRBJ1-1 - TRBV30 CAWSERAVQAFF TGTGCCTGGAGTGAAAGGGCTGTCCAGGCTTTCTTT
- TRBJ1-5 - TRBV6-1 CASSELEGRGQPQHF TGTGCCAGCAGTGAACTGGAAGGGAGAGGTCAGCCCCAGCATTTT
- TRBJ1-1 - TRBV5-1 CASRTGTTDTEAFF TGCGCCAGCAGAACCGGGACGACTGACACTGAAGCTTTCTTT
- TRBJ2-1 - TRBV5-5 CASSLGEHYNEQFF TGTGCCAGCAGCTTGGGGGAACACTACAATGAGCAGTTCTTC
- TRBJ1-4 TRBD1 TRBV6-1 CASRDQGAREKLFF TGTGCCAGCCGAGATCAGGGGGCGCGGGAAAAACTGTTTTTT
- TRBJ1-2 - TRBV7-9 CASSLGELWQGDGYTF TGTGCCAGCAGCTTAGGAGAGTTATGGCAGGGAGATGGCTACACCTTC
- TRBJ2-7 TRBD1 TRBV14 CASSQGQGFAYEQYF TGTGCCAGCAGCCAAGGACAGGGGTTTGCCTACGAGCAGTACTTC
- TRBJ1-2 - TRBV6-6 CASSQPNWAPNGYTF TGTGCCAGCAGTCAACCCAACTGGGCCCCTAATGGCTACACCTTC
- TRBJ2-2 - TRBV18 CASSGTPANTGELFF TGTGCCAGCTCGGGGACGCCCGCGAACACCGGGGAGCTGTTTTTT
- TRBJ2-1 - TRBV7-9 CASSHTRNEQFF TGTGCCAGCAGCCACACTAGGAATGAGCAGTTCTTC
- TRBJ1-2 - TRBV5-1 CASSRAAAQDGYTF TGCGCCAGCAGCCGGGCGGCGGCACAGGATGGCTACACCTTC
- TRBJ2-3 - TRBV10-2 CASSESGRRDTQYF TGCGCCAGCAGTGAGTCGGGACGGCGAGATACGCAGTATTTT
- TRBJ2-5 TRBD1 TRBV19 CASSWDRGRGKETQYF TGTGCCAGTAGTTGGGACAGGGGTCGGGGTAAAGAGACCCAGTACTTC
- TRBJ1-4 TRBD1 TRBV2 CASKQGADEKLFF TGTGCCAGCAAACAGGGGGCTGATGAAAAACTGTTTTTT
- TRBJ2-5 - TRBV5-1 CASSLGQTQETQYF TGCGCCAGCAGCCTAGGACAGACGCAAGAGACCCAGTACTTC
once TRBJ1-5 - TRBV5-6 CASSSVKSNQPQHF TGTGCCAGCAGCTCGGTTAAGAGCAATCAGCCCCAGCATTTT
- TRBJ2-5 TRBD2 TRBV9 CASSVTGGGARETQYF TGTGCCAGCAGCGTTACTGGCGGGGGGGCCCGGGAGACCCAGTACTTC
- TRBJ1-5 - TRBV2 CASSEGGLLGLVLPQHF TGTGCCAGCAGTGAGGGGGGGCTCTTGGGATTGGTATTGCCCCAGCATTTT
- TRBJ1-1 - TRBV27 CASSLRPSTLNTEAFF TGTGCCAGCAGTTTAAGGCCCTCCACCTTGAACACTGAAGCTTTCTTT
- TRBJ2-3 - TRBV5-4 CASSLETSTDTQYF TGTGCCAGCAGCTTGGAAACTAGCACAGATACGCAGTATTTT
- TRBJ1-2 TRBD1 TRBV2 CADFGTGLNYGYTF TGTGCCGACTTTGGGACAGGACTCAACTATGGCTACACCTTC
- TRBJ2-7 TRBD1 TRBV14 CASSQGDREVREQYF TGTGCCAGCAGCCAGGGGGACAGGGAGGTTCGCGAGCAGTACTTC
few TRBJ1-6 - TRBV4-2 CASSQDGISPLHF TGTGCCAGCAGCCAAGATGGGATTTCACCCCTCCACTTT
- TRBJ2-3 TRBD2 TRBV11-3 CASSLGLSGGAHTQYF TGTGCCAGCAGCTTAGGATTAAGCGGGGGGGCTCATACGCAGTATTTT
- TRBJ1-5 - TRBV2 CASSTQNYSNQPQHF TGTGCCAGCAGTACACAGAATTATAGCAATCAGCCCCAGCATTTT
- TRBJ2-1 TRBD2 TRBV13 CASSSYSVASGGVYNEQFF TGTGCCAGCAGCTCCTACTCGGTGGCTAGCGGGGGAGTCTACAATGAGCAGTTCTTC
- TRBJ1-1 TRBD1 TRBV6-1 CASSKTGQGTEAFF TGTGCCAGCAGTAAGACCGGACAGGGCACTGAAGCTTTCTTT
- TRBJ1-2 TRBD1 TRBV30 CAWSTGAPGSNGYTF TGTGCCTGGAGTACAGGGGCTCCGGGAAGTAATGGCTACACCTTC
once TRBJ1-3 - TRBV12-5 CASGFRGDTKGNTIYF TGTGCTAGTGGTTTTAGGGGGGATACGAAAGGAAACACCATATATTTT
- TRBJ1-2 - TRBV6-1 CASSPLDGYTF TGTGCCAGCAGTCCCCTCGATGGCTACACCTTC
- TRBJ1-1 TRBD1 TRBV2 CASSRDRDTEAFF TGTGCCAGCAGTCGGGACAGGGACACTGAAGCTTTCTTT
- TRBJ1-3 TRBD1 TRBV9 CASSYRTGESSGNTIYF TGTGCCAGCAGCTATCGGACAGGGGAATCCTCTGGAAACACCATATATTTT